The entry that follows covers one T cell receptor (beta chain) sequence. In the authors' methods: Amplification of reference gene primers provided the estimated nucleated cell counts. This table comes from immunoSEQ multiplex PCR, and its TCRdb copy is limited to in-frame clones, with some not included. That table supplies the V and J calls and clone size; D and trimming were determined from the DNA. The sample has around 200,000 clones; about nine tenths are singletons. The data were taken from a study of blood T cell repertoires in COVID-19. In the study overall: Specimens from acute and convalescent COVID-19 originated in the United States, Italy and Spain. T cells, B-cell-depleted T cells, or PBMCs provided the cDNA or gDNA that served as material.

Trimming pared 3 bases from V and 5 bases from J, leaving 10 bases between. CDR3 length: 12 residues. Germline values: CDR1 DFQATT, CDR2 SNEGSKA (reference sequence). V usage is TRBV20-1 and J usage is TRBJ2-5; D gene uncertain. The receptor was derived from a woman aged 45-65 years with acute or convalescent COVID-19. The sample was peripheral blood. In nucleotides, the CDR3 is TGCAGTGCTAGTTCACACGGGGAGACCCAGTACTTC. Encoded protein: CSASSHGETQYF.